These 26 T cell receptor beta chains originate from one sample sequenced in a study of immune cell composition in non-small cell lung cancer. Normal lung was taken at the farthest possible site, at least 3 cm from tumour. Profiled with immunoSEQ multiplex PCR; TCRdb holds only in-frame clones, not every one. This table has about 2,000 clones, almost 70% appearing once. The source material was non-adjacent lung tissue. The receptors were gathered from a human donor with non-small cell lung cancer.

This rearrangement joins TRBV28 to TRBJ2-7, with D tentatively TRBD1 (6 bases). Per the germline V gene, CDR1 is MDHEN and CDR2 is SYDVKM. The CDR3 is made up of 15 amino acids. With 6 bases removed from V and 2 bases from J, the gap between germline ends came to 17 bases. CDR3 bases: TGTGCCAGCAGGACCCAGGGGTTATATACCTACGAGCAGTACTTC. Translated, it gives CASRTQGLYTYEQYF.

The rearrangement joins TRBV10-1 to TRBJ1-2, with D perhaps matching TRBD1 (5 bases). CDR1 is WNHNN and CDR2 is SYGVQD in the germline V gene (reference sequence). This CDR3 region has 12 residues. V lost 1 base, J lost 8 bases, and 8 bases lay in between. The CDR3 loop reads CASSELGGGYTF. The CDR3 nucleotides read TGCGCCAGCAGTGAGTTGGGGGGGGGCTACACCTTC.

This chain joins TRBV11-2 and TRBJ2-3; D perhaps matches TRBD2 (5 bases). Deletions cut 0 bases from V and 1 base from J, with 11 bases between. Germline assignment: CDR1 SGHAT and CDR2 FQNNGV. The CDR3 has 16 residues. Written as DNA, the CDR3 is TGTGCCAGCAGCTTAGATGAGGGCGCGGGCACAGATACGCAGTATTTT. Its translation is CASSLDEGAGTDTQYF.

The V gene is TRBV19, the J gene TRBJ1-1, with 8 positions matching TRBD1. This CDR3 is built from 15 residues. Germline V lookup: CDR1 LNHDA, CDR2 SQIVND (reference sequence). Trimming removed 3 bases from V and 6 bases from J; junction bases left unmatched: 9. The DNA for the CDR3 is TGTGCCAGTAGTATGTCCCGACAGGGGCGCGCTGAAGCTTTCTTT. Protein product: CASSMSRQGRAEAFF.

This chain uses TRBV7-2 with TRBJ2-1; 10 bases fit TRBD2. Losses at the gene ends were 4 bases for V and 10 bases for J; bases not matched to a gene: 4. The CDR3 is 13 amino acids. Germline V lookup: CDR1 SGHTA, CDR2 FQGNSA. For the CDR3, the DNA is TGTGCCAGCAGCTATCGGGGACTAGCGGAGCAGTTCTTC. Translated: CASSYRGLAEQFF.

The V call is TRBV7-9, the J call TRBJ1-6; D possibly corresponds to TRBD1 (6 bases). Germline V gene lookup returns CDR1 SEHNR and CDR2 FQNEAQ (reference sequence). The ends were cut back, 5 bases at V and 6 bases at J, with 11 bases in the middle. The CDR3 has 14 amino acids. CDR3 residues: CASSHREGNSPLHF. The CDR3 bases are TGTGCCAGCAGCCACAGGGAGGGTAATTCACCCCTCCACTTT.

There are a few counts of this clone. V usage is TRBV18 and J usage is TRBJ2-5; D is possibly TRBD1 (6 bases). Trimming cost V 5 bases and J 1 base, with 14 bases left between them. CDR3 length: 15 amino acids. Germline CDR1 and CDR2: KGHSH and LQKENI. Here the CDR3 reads CASSFFGQTQETQYF. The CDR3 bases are TGTGCCAGCTCATTCTTCGGACAGACCCAAGAGACCCAGTACTTC.

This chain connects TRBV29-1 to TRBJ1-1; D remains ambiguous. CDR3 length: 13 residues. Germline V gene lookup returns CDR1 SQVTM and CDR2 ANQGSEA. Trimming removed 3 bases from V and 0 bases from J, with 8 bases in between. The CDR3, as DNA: TGCAGCGTTGAGCGGGGATTGAACACTGAAGCTTTCTTT. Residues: CSVERGLNTEAFF.

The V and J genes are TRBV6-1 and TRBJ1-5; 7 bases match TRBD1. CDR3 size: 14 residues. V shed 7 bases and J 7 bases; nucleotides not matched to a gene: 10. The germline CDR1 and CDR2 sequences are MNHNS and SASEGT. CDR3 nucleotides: TGTGCCAGCACCCCCCAGGGGGGCGCCCAGCCCCAGCATTTT. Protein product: CASTPQGGAQPQHF.

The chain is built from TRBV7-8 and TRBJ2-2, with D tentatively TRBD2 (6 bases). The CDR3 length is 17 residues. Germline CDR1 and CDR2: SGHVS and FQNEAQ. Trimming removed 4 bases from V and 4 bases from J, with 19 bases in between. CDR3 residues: CASSSIRGKGSTGELFF. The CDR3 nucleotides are TGTGCCAGCAGCTCGATCCGGGGGAAGGGGAGCACCGGGGAGCTGTTTTTT.

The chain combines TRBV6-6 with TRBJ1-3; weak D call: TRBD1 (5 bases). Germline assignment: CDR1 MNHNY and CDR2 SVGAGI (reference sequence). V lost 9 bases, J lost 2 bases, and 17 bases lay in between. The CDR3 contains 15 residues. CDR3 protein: CASDRAGKTGNTIYF. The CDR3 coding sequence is TGTGCCAGTGATAGGGCAGGGAAGACTGGAAACACCATATATTTT.

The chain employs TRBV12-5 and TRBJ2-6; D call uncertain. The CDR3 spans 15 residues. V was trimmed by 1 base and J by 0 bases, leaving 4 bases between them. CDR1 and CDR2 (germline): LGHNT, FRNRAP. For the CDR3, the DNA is TGTGCTAGTGGTTTGGCCCTCTCTGGGGCCAACGTCCTGACTTTC. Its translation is CASGLALSGANVLTF.

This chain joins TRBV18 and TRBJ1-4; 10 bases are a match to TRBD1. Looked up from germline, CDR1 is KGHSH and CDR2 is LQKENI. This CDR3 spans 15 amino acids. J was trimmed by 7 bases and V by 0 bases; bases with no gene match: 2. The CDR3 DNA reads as TGTGCCAGCTCACCACCGGGACAGGGGCTTGAAAAACTGTTTTTT. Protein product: CASSPPGQGLEKLFF. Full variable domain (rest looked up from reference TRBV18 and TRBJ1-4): NAGVMQNPRHLVRRRGQEARLRCSPMKGHSHVYWYRQLPEEGLKFMVYLQKENIIDESGMPKERFSAEFPKEGPSILRIQQVVRGDSAAYFCASSPPGQGLEKLFFGSGTQLSVL.

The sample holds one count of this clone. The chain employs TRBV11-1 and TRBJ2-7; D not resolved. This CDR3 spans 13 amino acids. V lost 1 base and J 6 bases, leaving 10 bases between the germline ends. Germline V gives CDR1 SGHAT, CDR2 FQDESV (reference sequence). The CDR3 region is CASSLGGGVEQYF. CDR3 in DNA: TGTGCCAGCAGCTTAGGAGGTGGTGTCGAGCAGTACTTC.

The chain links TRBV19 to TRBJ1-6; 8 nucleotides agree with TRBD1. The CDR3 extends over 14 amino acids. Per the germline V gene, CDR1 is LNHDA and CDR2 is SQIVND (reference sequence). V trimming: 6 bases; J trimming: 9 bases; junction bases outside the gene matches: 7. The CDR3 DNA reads TGTGCCAGTAGGCCTCAGGGGGCGTCTTCACCCCTCCACTTT. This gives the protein CASRPQGASSPLHF. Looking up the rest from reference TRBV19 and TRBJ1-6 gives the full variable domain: DGGITQSPKYLFRKEGQNVTLSCEQNLNHDAMYWYRQDPGQGLRLIYYSQIVNDFQKGDIAEGYSVSREKKESFPLTVTSAQKNPTAFYLCASRPQGASSPLHFGNGTRLTVT.

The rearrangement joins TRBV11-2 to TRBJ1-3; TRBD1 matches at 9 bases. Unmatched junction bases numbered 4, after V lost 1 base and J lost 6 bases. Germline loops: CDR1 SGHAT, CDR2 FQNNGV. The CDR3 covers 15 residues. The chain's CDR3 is CASSLVTGGQNTIYF. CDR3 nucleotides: TGTGCCAGCAGCTTAGTTACAGGGGGCCAAAACACCATATATTTT.

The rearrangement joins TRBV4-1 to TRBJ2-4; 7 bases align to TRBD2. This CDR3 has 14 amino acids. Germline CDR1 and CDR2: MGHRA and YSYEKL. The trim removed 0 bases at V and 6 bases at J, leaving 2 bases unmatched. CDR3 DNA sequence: TGCGCCAGCAGCCAAGAGGGAGGGATAAACATTCAGTACTTC. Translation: CASSQEGGINIQYF.

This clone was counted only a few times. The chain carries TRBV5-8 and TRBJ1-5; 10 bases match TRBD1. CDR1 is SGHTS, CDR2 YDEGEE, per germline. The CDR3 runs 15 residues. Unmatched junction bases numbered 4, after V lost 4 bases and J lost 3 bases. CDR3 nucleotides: TGTGCCAGCAGCATAGGGACAGGGGCCAATCAGCCCCAGCATTTT. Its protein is CASSIGTGANQPQHF.

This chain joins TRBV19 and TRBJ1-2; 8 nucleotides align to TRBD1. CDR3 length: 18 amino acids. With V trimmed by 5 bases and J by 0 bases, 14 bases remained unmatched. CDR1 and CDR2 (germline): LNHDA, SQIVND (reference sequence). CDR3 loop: CASSLWTGMKLANYGYTF. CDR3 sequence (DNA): TGTGCCAGTAGTCTCTGGACAGGGATGAAGTTAGCTAACTATGGCTACACCTTC.

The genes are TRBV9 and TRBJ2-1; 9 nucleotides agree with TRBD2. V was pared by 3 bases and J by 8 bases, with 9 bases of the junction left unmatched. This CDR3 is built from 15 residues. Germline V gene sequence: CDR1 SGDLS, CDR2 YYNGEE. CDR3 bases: TGTGCCAGCAGCGGTCTAGCGGGGCCCACTGATGAGCAGTTCTTC. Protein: CASSGLAGPTDEQFF.

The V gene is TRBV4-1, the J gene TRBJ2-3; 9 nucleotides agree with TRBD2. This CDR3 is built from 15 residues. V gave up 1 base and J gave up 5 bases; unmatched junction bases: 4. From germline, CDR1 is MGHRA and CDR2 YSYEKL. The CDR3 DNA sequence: TGCGCCAGCAGCCAAGGGGGGACTAGCCAAGATACGCAGTATTTT. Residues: CASSQGGTSQDTQYF.

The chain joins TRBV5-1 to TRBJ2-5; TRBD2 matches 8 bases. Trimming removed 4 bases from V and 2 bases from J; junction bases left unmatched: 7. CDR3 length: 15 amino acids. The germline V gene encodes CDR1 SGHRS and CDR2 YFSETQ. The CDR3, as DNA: TGCGCCAGCAGCCTGCGGGGGGTCGAGCAAGAGACCCAGTACTTC. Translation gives CASSLRGVEQETQYF.

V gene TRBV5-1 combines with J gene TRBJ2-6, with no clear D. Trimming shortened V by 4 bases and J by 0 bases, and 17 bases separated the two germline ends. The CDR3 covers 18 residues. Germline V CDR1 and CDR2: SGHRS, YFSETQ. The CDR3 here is CASSLGHSGFSGANVLTF. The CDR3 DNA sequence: TGCGCCAGCAGCCTCGGCCACTCGGGTTTCTCTGGGGCCAACGTCCTGACTTTC.

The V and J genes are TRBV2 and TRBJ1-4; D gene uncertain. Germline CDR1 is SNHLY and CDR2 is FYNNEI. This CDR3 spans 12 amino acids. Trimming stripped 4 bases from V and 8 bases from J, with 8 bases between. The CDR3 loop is CASSGWEEKLFF. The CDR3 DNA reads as TGTGCCAGCAGTGGGTGGGAGGAAAAACTGTTTTTT.

The chain's CDR3 is CASSVDLRQSHIQYF. The CDR3 nucleotides are TGTGCCAGCAGCGTAGATCTCCGACAGTCCCACATTCAGTACTTC. The chain uses TRBV9 and TRBJ2-4, with D tentatively TRBD1 (5 bases). V lost 0 bases and J lost 8, with 15 bases in between. Germline lookup yields CDR1 SGDLS and CDR2 YYNGEE. CDR3 size: 15 residues.

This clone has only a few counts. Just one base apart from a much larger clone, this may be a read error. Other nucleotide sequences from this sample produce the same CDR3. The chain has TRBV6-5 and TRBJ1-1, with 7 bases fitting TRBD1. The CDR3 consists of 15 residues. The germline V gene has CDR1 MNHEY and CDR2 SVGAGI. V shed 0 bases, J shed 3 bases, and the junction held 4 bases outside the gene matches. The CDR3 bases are TGTGCCAGCAGTTACTCAGGGACAGTCGACACTGAAGCTTTCTTT. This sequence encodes CASSYSGTVDTEAFF.